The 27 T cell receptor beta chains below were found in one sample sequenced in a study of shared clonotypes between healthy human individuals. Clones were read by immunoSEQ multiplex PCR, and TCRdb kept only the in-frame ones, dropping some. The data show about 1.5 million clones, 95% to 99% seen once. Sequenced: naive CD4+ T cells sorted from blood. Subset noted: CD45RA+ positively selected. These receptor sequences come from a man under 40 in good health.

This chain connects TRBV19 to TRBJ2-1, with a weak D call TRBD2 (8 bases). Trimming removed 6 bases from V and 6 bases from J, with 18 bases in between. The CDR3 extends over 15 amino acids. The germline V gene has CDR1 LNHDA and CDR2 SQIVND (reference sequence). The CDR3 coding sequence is TGTGCCAGTAGAATCGGGAGGGGGCCTCGCAATGAGCAGTTCTTC. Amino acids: CASRIGRGPRNEQFF.

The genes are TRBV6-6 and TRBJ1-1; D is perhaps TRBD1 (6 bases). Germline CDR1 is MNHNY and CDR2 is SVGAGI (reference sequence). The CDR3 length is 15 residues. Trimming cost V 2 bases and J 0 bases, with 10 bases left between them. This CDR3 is CASSYDRSMNTEAFF. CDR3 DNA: TGTGCCAGCAGTTACGACAGGAGCATGAACACTGAAGCTTTCTTT.

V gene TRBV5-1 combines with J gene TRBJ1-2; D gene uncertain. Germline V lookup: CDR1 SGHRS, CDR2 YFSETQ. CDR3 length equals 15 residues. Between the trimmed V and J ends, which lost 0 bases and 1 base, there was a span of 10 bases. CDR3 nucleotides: TGCGCCAGCAGCTTGGCCGCAGGACGTAACTATGGCTACACCTTC. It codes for CASSLAAGRNYGYTF.

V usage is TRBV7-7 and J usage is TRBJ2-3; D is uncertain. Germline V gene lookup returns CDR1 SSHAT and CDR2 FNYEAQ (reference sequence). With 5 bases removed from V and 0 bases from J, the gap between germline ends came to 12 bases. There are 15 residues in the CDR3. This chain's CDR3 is CASSPRSSSTDTQYF. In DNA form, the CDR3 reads TGTGCCAGCAGCCCTCGGTCCTCTAGCACAGATACGCAGTATTTT. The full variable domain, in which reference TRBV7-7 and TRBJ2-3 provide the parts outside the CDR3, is GAGVSQSPRYKVTKRGQDVTLRCDPISSHATLYWYQQALGQGPEFLTYFNYEAQPDKSGLPSDRFSAERPEGSISTLTIQRTEQRDSAMYRCASSPRSSSTDTQYFGPGTRLTVL.

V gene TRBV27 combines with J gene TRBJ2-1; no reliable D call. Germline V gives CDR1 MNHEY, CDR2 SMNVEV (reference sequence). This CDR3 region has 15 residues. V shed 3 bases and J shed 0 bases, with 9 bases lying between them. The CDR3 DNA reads TGTGCCAGCAGTTTGCGGATAAGCTCCTACAATGAGCAGTTCTTC. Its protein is CASSLRISSYNEQFF.

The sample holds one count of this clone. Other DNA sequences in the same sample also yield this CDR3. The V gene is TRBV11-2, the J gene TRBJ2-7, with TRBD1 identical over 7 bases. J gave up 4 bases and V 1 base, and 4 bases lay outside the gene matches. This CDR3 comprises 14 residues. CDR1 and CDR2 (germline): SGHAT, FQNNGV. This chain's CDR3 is CASSLGRGSYEQYF. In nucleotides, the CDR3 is TGTGCCAGCAGCTTAGGCAGGGGGAGTTACGAGCAGTACTTC.

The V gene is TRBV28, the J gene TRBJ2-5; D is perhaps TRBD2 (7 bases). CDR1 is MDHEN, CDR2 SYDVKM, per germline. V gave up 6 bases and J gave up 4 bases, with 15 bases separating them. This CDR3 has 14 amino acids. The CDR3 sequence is CASSPLGGPETQYF. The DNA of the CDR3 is TGTGCCAGCAGCCCCTTGGGGGGGCCAGAGACCCAGTACTTC.

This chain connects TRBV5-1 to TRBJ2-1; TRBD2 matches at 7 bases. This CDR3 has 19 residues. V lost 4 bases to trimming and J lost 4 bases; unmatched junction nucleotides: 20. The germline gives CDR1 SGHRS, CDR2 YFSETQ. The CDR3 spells CASSPRPGLSFEGYNEQFF. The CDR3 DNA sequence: TGCGCCAGCAGCCCTAGACCGGGACTATCCTTCGAGGGTTACAATGAGCAGTTCTTC.

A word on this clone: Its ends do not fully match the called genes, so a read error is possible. In DNA form, the CDR3 reads TGTGCCAGCAGCTGGGGACTAGCGGGAGAGCGGTTCTTC. Protein product: CASSWGLAGERFF. The genes are TRBV5-8 and TRBJ2-1, with TRBD2 identical over 14 bases. The CDR3 is 13 residues long. Per germline, CDR1 SGHTS and CDR2 YDEGEE.

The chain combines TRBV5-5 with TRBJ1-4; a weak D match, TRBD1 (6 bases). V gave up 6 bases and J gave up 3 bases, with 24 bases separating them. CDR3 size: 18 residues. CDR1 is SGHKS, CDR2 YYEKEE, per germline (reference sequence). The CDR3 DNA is TGTGCCAGCACGAGGGACGGGGGCCCCAGGGGAGCTAATGAAAAACTGTTTTTT. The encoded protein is CASTRDGGPRGANEKLFF.

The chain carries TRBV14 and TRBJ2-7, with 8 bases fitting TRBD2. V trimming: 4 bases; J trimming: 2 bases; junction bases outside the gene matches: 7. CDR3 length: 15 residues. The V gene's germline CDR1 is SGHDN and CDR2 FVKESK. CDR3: CASSLLAGSPYEQYF. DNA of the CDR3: TGTGCCAGCAGCCTGTTAGCGGGAAGCCCCTACGAGCAGTACTTC.

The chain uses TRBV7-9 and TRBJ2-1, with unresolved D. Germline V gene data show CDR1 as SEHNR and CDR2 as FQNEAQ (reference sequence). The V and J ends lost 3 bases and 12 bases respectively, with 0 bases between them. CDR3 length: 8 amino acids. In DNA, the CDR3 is TGTGCCAGCAGCTTGCAGTTCTTC. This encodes CASSLQFF.

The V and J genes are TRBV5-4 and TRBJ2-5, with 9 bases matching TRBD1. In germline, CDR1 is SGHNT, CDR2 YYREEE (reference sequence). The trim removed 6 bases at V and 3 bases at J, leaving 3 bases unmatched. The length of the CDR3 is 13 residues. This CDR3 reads CASKRTGEETQYF. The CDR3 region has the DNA TGTGCCAGCAAAAGGACAGGGGAAGAGACCCAGTACTTC.

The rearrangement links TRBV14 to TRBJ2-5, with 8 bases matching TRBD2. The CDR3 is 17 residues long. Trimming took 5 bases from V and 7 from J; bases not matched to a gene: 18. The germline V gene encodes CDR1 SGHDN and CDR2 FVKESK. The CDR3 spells CASSGDLISGMRGTQYF. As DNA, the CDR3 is TGTGCCAGCAGCGGCGACCTCATTAGCGGGATGCGGGGGACCCAGTACTTC.

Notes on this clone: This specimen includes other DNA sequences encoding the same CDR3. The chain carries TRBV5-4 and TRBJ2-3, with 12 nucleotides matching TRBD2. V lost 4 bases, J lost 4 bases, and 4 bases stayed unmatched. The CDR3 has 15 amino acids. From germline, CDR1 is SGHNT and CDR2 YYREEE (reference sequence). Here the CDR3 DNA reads TGTGCCAGCAGCCCGACTAGCGGGAGCCCAGATACGCAGTATTTT. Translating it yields CASSPTSGSPDTQYF.

This CDR3 reads CASRRNSNTGELFF. The DNA of the CDR3 is TGTGCCAGCAGGCGCAACTCGAACACCGGGGAGCTGTTTTTT. J is TRBJ2-2 and V is TRBV28; D is unresolved. The CDR3 has 14 residues. Trimming shortened V by 6 bases and J by 0 bases, and 8 bases separated the two germline ends. Per germline, CDR1 MDHEN and CDR2 SYDVKM.

CDR3 region: CASSYSNSIGYNEQFF. The CDR3 DNA reads as TGTGCCAGCAGTTACTCGAACTCCATCGGCTACAATGAGCAGTTCTTC. The rearrangement uses TRBV6-5 and TRBJ2-1; D not certain. V was trimmed by 0 bases and J by 3 bases, leaving 12 bases between them. This CDR3 spans 16 amino acids. Germline CDR1 and CDR2: MNHEY and SVGAGI.

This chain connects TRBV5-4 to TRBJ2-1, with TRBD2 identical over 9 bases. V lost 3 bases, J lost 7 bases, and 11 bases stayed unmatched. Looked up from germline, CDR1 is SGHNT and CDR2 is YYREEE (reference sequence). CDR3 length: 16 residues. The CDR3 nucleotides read TGTGCCAGCAGCTATTTTCTAGCGGGAAATTTTAATGAGCAGTTCTTC. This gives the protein CASSYFLAGNFNEQFF.

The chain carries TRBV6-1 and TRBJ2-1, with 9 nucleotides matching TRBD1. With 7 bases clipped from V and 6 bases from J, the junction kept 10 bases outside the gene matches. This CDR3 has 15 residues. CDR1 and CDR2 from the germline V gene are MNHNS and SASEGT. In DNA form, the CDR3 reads TGTGCCAGCAAAAGGGGGACAGGGAACGGCAATGAGCAGTTCTTC. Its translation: CASKRGTGNGNEQFF.

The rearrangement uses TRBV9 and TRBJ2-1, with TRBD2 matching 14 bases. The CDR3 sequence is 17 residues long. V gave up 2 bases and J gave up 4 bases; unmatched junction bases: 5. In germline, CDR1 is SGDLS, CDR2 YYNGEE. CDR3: CASSVGTSGRGYNEQFF. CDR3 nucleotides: TGTGCCAGCAGCGTTGGGACTAGCGGGAGAGGTTACAATGAGCAGTTCTTC.

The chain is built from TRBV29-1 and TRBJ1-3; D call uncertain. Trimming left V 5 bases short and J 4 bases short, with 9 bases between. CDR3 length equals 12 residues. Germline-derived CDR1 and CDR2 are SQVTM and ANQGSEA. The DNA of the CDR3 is TGCAGCGTTAGCACAGAAGGAAACACCATATATTTT. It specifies CSVSTEGNTIYF.

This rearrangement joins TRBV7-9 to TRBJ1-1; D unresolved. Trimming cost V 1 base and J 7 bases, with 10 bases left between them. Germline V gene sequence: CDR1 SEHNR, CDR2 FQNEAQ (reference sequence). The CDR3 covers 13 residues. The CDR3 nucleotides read TGTGCCAGCAGCTTAGGGGCGCAGCTTGAAGCTTTCTTT. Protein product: CASSLGAQLEAFF.

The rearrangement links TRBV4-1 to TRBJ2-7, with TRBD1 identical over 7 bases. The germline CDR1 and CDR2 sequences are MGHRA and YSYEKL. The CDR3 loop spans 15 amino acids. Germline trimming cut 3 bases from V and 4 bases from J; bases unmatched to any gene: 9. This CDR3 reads CASSQGDRARYEQYF. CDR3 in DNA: TGCGCCAGCAGCCAGGGTGACAGGGCGCGGTACGAGCAGTACTTC.

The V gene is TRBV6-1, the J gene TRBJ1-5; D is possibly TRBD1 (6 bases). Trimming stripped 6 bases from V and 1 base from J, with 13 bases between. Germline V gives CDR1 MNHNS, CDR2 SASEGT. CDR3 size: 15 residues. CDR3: CASRTGGVSNQPQHF. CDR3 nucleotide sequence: TGTGCCAGCAGAACCGGGGGCGTAAGCAATCAGCCCCAGCATTTT.

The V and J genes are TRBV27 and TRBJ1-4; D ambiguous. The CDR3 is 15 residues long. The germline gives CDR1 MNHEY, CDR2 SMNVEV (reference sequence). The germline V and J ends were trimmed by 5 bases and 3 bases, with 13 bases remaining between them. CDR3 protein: CASSRTWRANEKLFF. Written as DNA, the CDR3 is TGTGCCAGCAGTCGGACCTGGAGGGCTAATGAAAAACTGTTTTTT.

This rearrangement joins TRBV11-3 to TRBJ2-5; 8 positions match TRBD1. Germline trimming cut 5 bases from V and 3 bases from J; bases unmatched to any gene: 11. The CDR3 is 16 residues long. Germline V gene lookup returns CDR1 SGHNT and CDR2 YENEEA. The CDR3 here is CASSPGADRDEETQYF. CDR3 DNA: TGTGCCAGCAGCCCGGGGGCGGACAGGGACGAAGAGACCCAGTACTTC.

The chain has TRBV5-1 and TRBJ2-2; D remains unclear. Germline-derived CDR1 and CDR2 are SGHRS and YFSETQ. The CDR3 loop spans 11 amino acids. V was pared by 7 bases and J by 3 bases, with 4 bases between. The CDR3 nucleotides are TGCGCCAGCGGGGACACCGGGGAGCTGTTTTTT. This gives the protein CASGDTGELFF.